The present TCR beta chain was sequenced within a study of CXCR3-negative and CXCR3-positive naive CD8 T cells. Findings of the study overall: Naive subsets displayed similar surface CD5, and TCR strength was inferred from TRB CDR3 properties.

UMI-labeled 5' RACE TRB cDNA libraries were prepared from the cells. TCRdb reprocessed the 5' RACE reads; each CDR3 protein has one entry and no DNA is given. This specimen shows roughly 40,000 distinct CDR3 sequences; the ten leading clones hold about 8%. Germline lookup yields CDR1 LGHNA and CDR2 YNFKEQ. The CDR3 loop spans 16 amino acids. Remarks on this clonotype: Its antigen is still unknown.

This chain uses TRBV4-2 with TRBJ2-1; TCRdb outputs TRBD2, but without DNA this stays unchecked. The clonotype comes from a human donor in good health. Some clones in this sample may be carry-over from other donors' samples. Sequencing used memory CD8+ T cells from blood. CDR3 sequence: CASSQGGGAPYNEQFF.